This record concerns one T cell receptor (beta chain) sequence. V was cut by 6 bases and J by 3 bases, with 15 bases left in between. The CDR3 contains 14 residues. Per the germline V gene, CDR1 is PRHDT and CDR2 is FYEKMQ (reference sequence). These data belong to a study of cytomegalovirus exposure and HLA in healthy donors. In the PCR, 60 Vbeta and 13 Jbeta primers were used. Methods used by the authors: In a later analysis, of some 80 million unique beta chains, roughly 9.9 million appeared in at least two donors. The protocol was immunoSEQ multiplex PCR, while the TCRdb copy is restricted to in-frame clones and leaves out a portion. V and J calls plus clone size are reproduced from that table; the DNA served to infer D and trimming. The sample records roughly 180,000 clones, nearly 80% being singletons.

Specimen: PBMCs. This receptor was obtained from a man aged 50-60 years in good health and CMV-seropositive. The V and J genes are TRBV13 and TRBJ2-7; TRBD1 is a possible D gene (5 bases). CDR3 residues: CASRRADRLYEQYF. CDR3 nucleotides: TGTGCCAGCAGGAGAGCAGACAGACTCTACGAGCAGTACTTC.